These 13 T cell receptor beta chains were all obtained from the same sample, sequenced in a study of radiotherapy plus CTLA-4 blockade in lung cancer. Profiling relied on immunoSEQ multiplex PCR, and the TCRdb table lists in-frame clones only, not all of them. The sample has tens of thousands of clones, less than 80% seen once. Sequencing used peripheral blood, obtained from a patient treated with radiotherapy plus ipilimumab. These receptors came from a human donor with non-small cell lung cancer whose response to radiotherapy plus ipilimumab could not be evaluated.

The chain combines TRBV14 with TRBJ2-1; D is undetermined. From germline, CDR1 is SGHDN and CDR2 FVKESK. CDR3 length: 16 amino acids. V shed 1 base and J shed 3 bases, with 13 bases lying between them. CDR3 loop: CASSQVSPSLYNEQFF. DNA of the CDR3: TGTGCCAGCAGCCAAGTATCCCCCTCTCTCTACAATGAGCAGTTCTTC.

This rearrangement joins TRBV30 to TRBJ2-7, with D maybe TRBD2 (5 bases). V shed 0 bases and J shed 4 bases, with 10 bases lying between them. The CDR3 is made up of 13 amino acids. Per germline, CDR1 GTSNPN and CDR2 SVGIG (reference sequence). The chain's CDR3 is CAWSVKAAYEQYF. The DNA of the CDR3 is TGTGCCTGGAGTGTAAAAGCGGCTTACGAGCAGTACTTC. The entire variable domain, with the rest obtained from reference TRBV30 and TRBJ2-7, is as follows: SQTIHQWPATLVQPVGSPLSLECTVEGTSNPNLYWYRQAAGRGLQLLFYSVGIGQISSEVPQNLSASRPQDRQFILSSKKLLLSDSGFYLCAWSVKAAYEQYFGPGTRLTVT.

This chain links TRBV18 with TRBJ2-6; D is uncertain. Germline V gives CDR1 KGHSH, CDR2 LQKENI. The CDR3 sequence is 18 residues long. Trimming shortened V by 6 bases and J by 0 bases, and 18 bases separated the two germline ends. In DNA form, the CDR3 reads TGTGCCAGCTCCCCCCGGCAGGCGAAGAGCTCTGGGGCCAACGTCCTGACTTTC. Translation: CASSPRQAKSSGANVLTF.

The V gene is TRBV10-3, the J gene TRBJ1-1; perhaps TRBD1 as D (5 bases). This CDR3 is built from 16 residues. CDR1 ENHRY and CDR2 SYGVKD come from the germline V gene. Deletions cut 1 base from V and 1 base from J, with 13 bases between. This CDR3 is CAISEFVSRGNTEAFF. As DNA, the CDR3 is TGTGCCATCAGTGAGTTTGTAAGTAGGGGGAACACTGAAGCTTTCTTT.

The rearrangement joins TRBV30 to TRBJ2-5, with D unresolved. Germline V gene sequence: CDR1 GTSNPN, CDR2 SVGIG (reference sequence). The V and J ends lost 2 bases and 1 base respectively, with 11 bases between them. This CDR3 comprises 14 residues. The CDR3 DNA is TGTGCCTGGAGTATCCATGGCGGCCAAGAGACCCAGTACTTC. Translated, it gives CAWSIHGGQETQYF.

The chain recombines TRBV11-2 with TRBJ2-3; TRBD2 aligns across 8 bases. Trimming at V came to 6 bases and at J to 5 bases, leaving 10 bases not matched to a gene. Germline V gene data show CDR1 as SGHAT and CDR2 as FQNNGV. This CDR3 is built from 15 residues. DNA of the CDR3: TGTGCCAGCAGTTGGAGCGGGAGTTGGGGAGATACGCAGTATTTT. Protein: CASSWSGSWGDTQYF.

CDR3 amino acids: CASSFLQGTLNYGYTF. CDR3 nucleotides: TGTGCCAGCAGCTTTTTACAGGGGACCCTTAACTATGGCTACACCTTC. The rearrangement joins TRBV5-8 to TRBJ1-2, with TRBD1 matching 7 bases. CDR1 is SGHTS, CDR2 YDEGEE, per germline. The trim removed 2 bases at V and 1 base at J, leaving 8 bases unmatched. The CDR3 has 16 residues.

This sequence joins TRBV10-1 and TRBJ2-3; D is perhaps TRBD1 (5 bases). The germline gives CDR1 WNHNN, CDR2 SYGVQD (reference sequence). Trimming removed 7 bases from V and 2 bases from J, with 7 bases in between. This CDR3 contains 12 residues. CDR3 nucleotide sequence: TGCGCCAGCAAGGGGTTCACAGATACGCAGTATTTT. The encoded protein is CASKGFTDTQYF.

The CDR3 spells CASSPNNEQFF. The CDR3 DNA follows: TGTGCCAGCAGCCCCAACAATGAGCAGTTCTTC. This sequence joins TRBV14 and TRBJ2-1, with D unclear. There are 11 residues in the CDR3. Germline V lookup: CDR1 SGHDN, CDR2 FVKESK. V lost 4 bases, J lost 5 bases, and 3 bases lay in between.

The table lists this clone with a few counts. The gene calls are TRBV10-1 and TRBJ2-7; TRBD2 matches 12 bases. The trim removed 5 bases at V and 5 bases at J, leaving 4 bases unmatched. This CDR3 is built from 14 residues. Germline V lookup: CDR1 WNHNN, CDR2 SYGVQD (reference sequence). CDR3 bases: TGCGCCAGCAGTTCGACTAGCGGGGGCGACGAGCAGTACTTC. It translates to CASSSTSGGDEQYF.

Only one count was recorded for this clone. The chain carries TRBV2 and TRBJ2-5; D ambiguous. Deletions cut 3 bases from V and 7 bases from J, with 9 bases between. The CDR3 contains 12 residues. Germline V gene sequence: CDR1 SNHLY, CDR2 FYNNEI. The CDR3 sequence: CASSDPKRTQYF. The DNA of the CDR3 is TGTGCCAGCAGTGATCCCAAGAGGACCCAGTACTTC.

The J gene is TRBJ1-2, the V gene TRBV5-5; the D gene is possibly TRBD1 (6 bases). This CDR3 contains 15 residues. Germline loops: CDR1 SGHKS, CDR2 YYEKEE (reference sequence). V lost 4 bases and J lost 4, with 17 bases in between. The CDR3 protein is CASSMQPTGLYGYTF. CDR3 bases: TGTGCCAGCAGCATGCAGCCAACAGGGCTCTATGGCTACACCTTC.

V and J are TRBV28 and TRBJ1-2; 9 bases are a match to TRBD1. After removal of 6 bases from V and 8 bases from J, the junction contained 19 bases not matched to a gene. The germline V gene encodes CDR1 MDHEN and CDR2 SYDVKM. The CDR3 has 17 amino acids. CDR3 coding DNA: TGTGCCAGCAGCTCCGACCCTCGGGACAGGGTACCCGCCGGCTACACCTTC. It encodes CASSSDPRDRVPAGYTF.